The 27 T cell receptor beta chains presented below share a single source sample, sequenced in a study of T cell changes during pregnancy in multiple sclerosis. The repertoire was sequenced with immunoSEQ multiplex PCR; TCRdb's copy has only in-frame clones and lacks some. This sample has 40,000 to 50,000 clones, with approximately 89% found just once. The input for sequencing was CD4+ T cells from peripheral blood mononuclear cells, taken in the first trimester of pregnancy. The receptors originated from a female donor with multiple sclerosis, enrolled in a pregnancy study.

This chain links TRBV4-1 with TRBJ2-7, with a tentative D call TRBD2 (6 bases). Germline V gene data show CDR1 as MGHRA and CDR2 as YSYEKL. The CDR3 length is 13 residues. Trimming shortened V by 0 bases and J by 3 bases, and 6 bases separated the two germline ends. The CDR3 reads CASSQEGLYEQYF. The CDR3 DNA reads TGCGCCAGCAGCCAAGAGGGACTCTACGAGCAGTACTTC.

This chain connects TRBV15 to TRBJ1-4; D is perhaps TRBD1 (5 bases). The V end was cut by 1 base, the J end by 6 bases, with 12 bases between. The CDR3 has 15 amino acids. Germline V gene lookup returns CDR1 LNHNV and CDR2 YYDKDF (reference sequence). The DNA for the CDR3 is TGTGCCACCAGCAGAGGGGGGGGTGGGTATGAAAAACTGTTTTTT. The encoded protein is CATSRGGGGYEKLFF. Looking up the rest from reference TRBV15 and TRBJ1-4 gives the full variable domain: DAMVIQNPRYQVTQFGKPVTLSCSQTLNHNVMYWYQQKSSQAPKLLFHYYDKDFNNEADTPDNFQSRRPNTSFCFLDIRSPGLGDTAMYLCATSRGGGGYEKLFFGSGTQLSVL.

The rearrangement links TRBV6-5 to TRBJ2-1; TRBD2 aligns across 14 bases. The CDR3 consists of 13 residues. Germline V gene data show CDR1 as MNHEY and CDR2 as SVGAGI. V was pared by 5 bases and J by 12 bases, with 3 bases of the junction left unmatched. CDR3 amino acids: CASSPGLAGAQFF. For the CDR3, the DNA is TGTGCCAGCAGTCCGGGACTAGCGGGAGCGCAGTTCTTC.

The chain couples TRBV18 to TRBJ1-1; D perhaps matches TRBD1 (5 bases). Per germline, CDR1 KGHSH and CDR2 LQKENI. The V end lost 3 bases, the J end lost 3 bases, and 14 bases lay between the germline ends. This CDR3 is built from 15 residues. CDR3 nucleotides: TGTGCCAGCTCACCCACCCCTGGGGCTGACACTGAAGCTTTCTTT. It is translated as CASSPTPGADTEAFF. The complete variable domain, with remaining parts taken from reference TRBV18 and TRBJ1-1, reads NAGVMQNPRHLVRRRGQEARLRCSPMKGHSHVYWYRQLPEEGLKFMVYLQKENIIDESGMPKERFSAEFPKEGPSILRIQQVVRGDSAAYFCASSPTPGADTEAFFGQGTRLTVV.

J is TRBJ2-7 and V is TRBV12-5, with TRBD1 as a possible D gene (5 bases). The V gene's germline CDR1 is LGHNT and CDR2 FRNRAP. The CDR3 loop spans 13 amino acids. V was trimmed by 0 bases and J by 5 bases, leaving 8 bases between them. In DNA, the CDR3 is TGTGCTAGTGGTTTGGTAAAGGGGAACGAGCAGTACTTC. This sequence encodes CASGLVKGNEQYF.

V gene TRBV2 combines with J gene TRBJ2-7; D is unresolved. Per the germline V gene, CDR1 is SNHLY and CDR2 is FYNNEI. The V end was cut by 4 bases, the J end by 3 bases, with 4 bases between. The CDR3 runs to 11 residues. CDR3 sequence: CASSGDYEQYF. The CDR3 bases are TGTGCCAGCAGTGGCGACTACGAGCAGTACTTC.

This clone was detected once. This chain connects TRBV19 to TRBJ2-5; D unclear. The CDR3 spans 13 residues. From germline, CDR1 is LNHDA and CDR2 SQIVND (reference sequence). The germline V and J ends were trimmed by 4 bases and 5 bases, with 11 bases remaining between them. DNA of the CDR3: TGTGCCAGTAGTACCTCAGTGGTGGAGACCCAGTACTTC. Its protein is CASSTSVVETQYF. The variable domain in full, completed from reference TRBV19 and TRBJ2-5, reads DGGITQSPKYLFRKEGQNVTLSCEQNLNHDAMYWYRQDPGQGLRLIYYSQIVNDFQKGDIAEGYSVSREKKESFPLTVTSAQKNPTAFYLCASSTSVVETQYFGPGTRLLVL.

The chain is built from TRBV7-9 and TRBJ2-7; 10 nucleotides align to TRBD1. CDR1 is SEHNR, CDR2 FQNEAQ, per germline (reference sequence). Losses at the gene ends were 2 bases for V and 1 base for J; bases not matched to a gene: 2. This CDR3 has 15 amino acids. In DNA, the CDR3 is TGTGCCAGCAGCTTACGGACAGGGGGATCCTACGAGCAGTACTTC. This gives the protein CASSLRTGGSYEQYF.

This sequence joins TRBV7-9 and TRBJ2-3, with 11 bases identical to TRBD2. CDR3 length: 14 residues. Trimming took 1 base from V and 6 from J; bases not matched to a gene: 0. Germline-derived CDR1 and CDR2 are SEHNR and FQNEAQ (reference sequence). CDR3 amino acids: CASSLGTSGDTQYF. The CDR3 DNA is TGTGCCAGCAGCTTAGGGACTAGCGGGGATACGCAGTATTTT.

V usage is TRBV5-5 and J usage is TRBJ1-1; 9 positions match TRBD1. The junction had 6 bases not matched to a gene; V was cut back by 2 bases and J by 7 bases. Germline V gene lookup returns CDR1 SGHKS and CDR2 YYEKEE (reference sequence). The CDR3 has 14 amino acids. The CDR3 nucleotides read TGTGCCAGCAGCTTACAGGGGGCGGGTGGTGAAGCTTTCTTT. Encoded protein: CASSLQGAGGEAFF.

The chain carries TRBV5-1 and TRBJ2-2, with TRBD1 identical over 10 bases. The ends lost 4 bases at V and 7 bases at J; junction bases unmatched: 10. Germline V CDR1 and CDR2: SGHRS, YFSETQ. This CDR3 comprises 16 residues. The CDR3 protein is CASSITSDRGDGELFF. The CDR3 DNA is TGCGCCAGCAGCATAACATCGGACAGGGGGGACGGGGAGCTGTTTTTT.

This clone has only a few counts. The chain recombines TRBV28 with TRBJ1-1; 7 positions match TRBD1. The ends lost 6 bases at V and 1 base at J; junction bases unmatched: 2. The CDR3 consists of 13 residues. CDR1 is MDHEN and CDR2 is SYDVKM in the germline V gene. The DNA for the CDR3 is TGTGCCAGCAGGCGACAGGGGAACACTGAAGCTTTCTTT. Translated, it gives CASRRQGNTEAFF.

The V call is TRBV30, the J call TRBJ2-1, with D tentatively TRBD1 (6 bases). Germline V gene lookup returns CDR1 GTSNPN and CDR2 SVGIG (reference sequence). The V gene lost 0 bases and the J gene lost 8 bases, with 20 bases spanning the gap. This CDR3 is built from 16 residues. The CDR3 DNA sequence: TGTGCCTGGAGTGTACTGGGGGCCAATCCTAGTCATGAGCAGTTCTTC. Translation: CAWSVLGANPSHEQFF.

The V gene is TRBV4-2, the J gene TRBJ1-1, with 11 positions matching TRBD1. Trimming at V came to 0 bases and at J to 4 bases, leaving 7 bases not matched to a gene. This CDR3 is built from 17 residues. In germline, CDR1 is LGHNA, CDR2 YNFKEQ. CDR3 bases: TGTGCCAGCAGCCAAGAGCTACCGGGACAGGGGGGCACTGAAGCTTTCTTT. Amino acids: CASSQELPGQGGTEAFF.

The chain recombines TRBV5-4 with TRBJ1-1; the match to TRBD1 covers 7 bases. V lost 3 bases to trimming and J lost 1 base; unmatched junction nucleotides: 6. The CDR3 sequence is 15 residues long. Per germline, CDR1 SGHNT and CDR2 YYREEE (reference sequence). The chain's CDR3 is CASSWGRTGNTEAFF. In nucleotides, the CDR3 is TGTGCCAGCAGCTGGGGAAGGACAGGGAACACTGAAGCTTTCTTT.

This chain links TRBV7-9 with TRBJ2-5, with 8 positions matching TRBD2. CDR3 size: 14 residues. Germline CDR1 reads SEHNR; CDR2 reads FQNEAQ (reference sequence). The J segment lost 5 bases and the V segment lost 5 bases, leaving 7 bases of the junction unmatched. This CDR3 is CASSPPGLVETQYF. In nucleotides, the CDR3 is TGTGCCAGCAGCCCTCCGGGACTAGTGGAGACCCAGTACTTC.

The chain uses TRBV5-1 and TRBJ2-1; TRBD2 is a possible D gene (6 bases). Deletions cut 7 bases from V and 7 bases from J, with 15 bases between. This CDR3 spans 13 amino acids. CDR1 SGHRS and CDR2 YFSETQ come from the germline V gene. The CDR3: CASQDVGGNEQFF. The CDR3 DNA reads TGCGCCAGCCAAGACGTCGGGGGTAATGAGCAGTTCTTC.

The chain carries TRBV30 and TRBJ1-3; D not resolved. Germline V gene data show CDR1 as GTSNPN and CDR2 as SVGIG (reference sequence). The CDR3 has 16 amino acids. V was pared by 3 bases and J by 0 bases, with 15 bases between. The CDR3 loop is CAWSTPREASGNTIYF. The CDR3 nucleotides read TGTGCCTGGAGCACCCCTAGGGAGGCCTCTGGAAACACCATATATTTT.

J is TRBJ2-1 and V is TRBV5-6, with 10 bases identical to TRBD2. The CDR3 consists of 14 residues. Germline CDR1 and CDR2: SGHDT and YYEEEE. V was pared by 4 bases and J by 9 bases, with 7 bases of the junction left unmatched. The CDR3 is CASSRGLAKVEQFF. As DNA, the CDR3 is TGTGCCAGCAGCAGGGGACTAGCGAAGGTTGAGCAGTTCTTC.

The chain employs TRBV28 and TRBJ2-7, with 8 bases identical to TRBD1. V shed 5 bases and J 9 bases; nucleotides not matched to a gene: 6. Per the germline V gene, CDR1 is MDHEN and CDR2 is SYDVKM. The CDR3 has 12 residues. DNA of the CDR3: TGTGCCAGCAGTCCGATAGGACAGGGGCAGTACTTC. The encoded protein is CASSPIGQGQYF.

The rearrangement links TRBV6-5 to TRBJ2-2, with 7 bases aligning to TRBD2. Germline V CDR1 and CDR2: MNHEY, SVGAGI. CDR3 length: 15 amino acids. The junction had 6 bases not matched to a gene; V was cut back by 5 bases and J by 3 bases. The CDR3 DNA is TGTGCCAGCAGTCCAGCGGGAAGGGACACCGGGGAGCTGTTTTTT. Residues: CASSPAGRDTGELFF.

J is TRBJ2-1 and V is TRBV5-1, with 9 bases matching TRBD2. The CDR3 length is 16 residues. Germline trimming cut 4 bases from V and 6 bases from J; bases unmatched to any gene: 11. Germline CDR1 reads SGHRS; CDR2 reads YFSETQ. DNA for the CDR3: TGCGCCAGCAGCCCCGGGAGGCTAGCGGGAATCAATGAGCAGTTCTTC. Protein sequence: CASSPGRLAGINEQFF.

The rearrangement uses TRBV5-1 and TRBJ1-1; D perhaps matches TRBD1 (5 bases). Looked up from germline, CDR1 is SGHRS and CDR2 is YFSETQ. Trimming took off 0 bases at V and 0 bases at J, with 15 bases between the two ends. This CDR3 comprises 17 residues. Written as DNA, the CDR3 is TGCGCCAGCAGCTTGGGATATGACAGCCTCATGAACACTGAAGCTTTCTTT. Translating gives CASSLGYDSLMNTEAFF.

This chain connects TRBV19 to TRBJ1-1, with TRBD1 identical over 7 bases. After removal of 4 bases from V and 2 bases from J, the junction contained 7 bases not matched to a gene. CDR3 length: 15 residues. The germline V gene has CDR1 LNHDA and CDR2 SQIVND (reference sequence). The CDR3 sequence: CASSTTGRGNTEAFF. CDR3 coding DNA: TGTGCCAGTAGTACGACAGGGCGCGGAAACACTGAAGCTTTCTTT. The variable domain in full, completed from reference TRBV19 and TRBJ1-1, reads DGGITQSPKYLFRKEGQNVTLSCEQNLNHDAMYWYRQDPGQGLRLIYYSQIVNDFQKGDIAEGYSVSREKKESFPLTVTSAQKNPTAFYLCASSTTGRGNTEAFFGQGTRLTVV.

The sample holds one count of this clone. This chain links TRBV30 with TRBJ2-7; 11 bases map to TRBD2. There are 13 residues in the CDR3. V trimming: 5 bases; J trimming: 6 bases; junction bases outside the gene matches: 6. CDR1 is GTSNPN and CDR2 is SVGIG in the germline V gene (reference sequence). CDR3 in DNA: TGTGCCTGGGGACTAGCGGGTCCTGGCGAGCAGTACTTC. Protein product: CAWGLAGPGEQYF.

The CDR3 protein is CASSPQGNEKLFF. In nucleotides, the CDR3 is TGTGCCAGCAGTCCACAGGGTAATGAAAAACTGTTTTTT. The J gene is TRBJ1-4, the V gene TRBV2, with D maybe TRBD1 (6 bases). Germline CDR1 SNHLY, CDR2 FYNNEI. The ends were cut back, 5 bases at V and 4 bases at J, with 8 bases in the middle. The CDR3 is made up of 13 amino acids.

The chain combines TRBV25-1 with TRBJ2-3; 11 bases are shared with TRBD2. J lost 4 bases, V lost 6 bases, and 9 bases had no gene match. Germline loops: CDR1 MGHDK, CDR2 SYGVNS. This CDR3 contains 16 residues. The CDR3 region has the DNA TGTGCCAGCAGACCTTATAGCGGGAGGGAGGCAGATACGCAGTATTTT. This codes for CASRPYSGREADTQYF. Supplemented by reference TRBV25-1 and TRBJ2-3, the full variable domain reads EADIYQTPRYLVIGTGKKITLECSQTMGHDKMYWYQQDPGMELHLIHYSYGVNSTEKGDLSSESTVSRIRTEHFPLTLESARPSHTSQYLCASRPYSGREADTQYFGPGTRLTVL.